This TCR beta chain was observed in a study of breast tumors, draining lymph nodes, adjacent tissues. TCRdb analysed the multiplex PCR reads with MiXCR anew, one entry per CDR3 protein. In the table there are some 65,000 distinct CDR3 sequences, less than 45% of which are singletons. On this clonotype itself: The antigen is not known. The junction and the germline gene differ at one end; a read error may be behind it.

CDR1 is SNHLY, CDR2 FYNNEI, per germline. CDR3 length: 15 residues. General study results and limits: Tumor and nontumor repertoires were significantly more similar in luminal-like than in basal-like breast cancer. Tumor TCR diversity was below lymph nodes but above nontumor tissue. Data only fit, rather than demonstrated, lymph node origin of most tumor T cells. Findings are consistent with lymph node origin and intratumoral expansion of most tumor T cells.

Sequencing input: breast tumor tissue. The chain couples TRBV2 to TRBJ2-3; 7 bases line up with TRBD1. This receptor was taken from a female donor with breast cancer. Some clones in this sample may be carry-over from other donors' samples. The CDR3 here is CASRVARGLEDTQYF. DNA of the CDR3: TGTGCCAGCAGAGTTGCGAGGGGGCTTGAAGATACGCAGTACTTT.